This T cell receptor (beta chain) was observed in a study of PD-L1 blockade in urothelial cancer. Study results and limitations: Tumor-associated clones in blood expanded more at 3 weeks in durable-benefit patients.

Time point: pretreatment peripheral blood. Each patient presented with locally advanced or metastatic urothelial carcinoma. This clone was seen a single time. Antigen specificity is unknown. Germline CDR1 reads LNHDA; CDR2 reads SQIVND (reference sequence). This CDR3 is built from 14 residues. The V end lost 6 bases, the J end lost 0 bases, and 10 bases lay between the germline ends. The protocol was immunoSEQ multiplex PCR, while the TCRdb copy is restricted to in-frame clones and leaves out a portion. The sample records approximately 71,000 clones, around 83% being singletons. The V and J genes are TRBV19 and TRBJ2-3, with a weak D call TRBD1 (6 bases). Sequenced here: PBMCs, sampled around atezolizumab (anti-PD-L1) treatment. The clonotype comes from a woman aged 70 to 79 with urothelial cancer. The DNA for the CDR3 is TGTGCCAGTAGAGCAACAGGGAGCACAGATACGCAGTATTTT. As protein: CASRATGSTDTQYF.